Shown below are 8 T cell receptor beta chains from a single sample sequenced in a study of PD-1 blockade in classical Hodgkin lymphoma. All the patients suffered relapse after autologous stem cell transplantation, and brentuximab vedotin exposure differed. Libraries were prepared by immunoSEQ multiplex PCR; TCRdb keeps only in-frame clonotypes and omits some of them. The sample includes approximately 21,000 clones, around 65% of them seen just once. The sequenced sample was peripheral blood mononuclear cells (PBMCs), obtained at baseline. These receptors were taken from a human donor with classical Hodgkin lymphoma.

This CDR3 is CASSLGRNQPQHF. The CDR3 nucleotides are TGTGCCAGCAGCTTAGGACGGAATCAGCCCCAGCATTTT. The chain is built from TRBV11-2 and TRBJ1-5; D is unclear. The CDR3 is 13 amino acids. V lost 1 base and J lost 4, with 5 bases in between. Germline CDR1 SGHAT, CDR2 FQNNGV.

The rearrangement uses TRBV28 and TRBJ1-2; 7 bases fit TRBD1. Per the germline V gene, CDR1 is MDHEN and CDR2 is SYDVKM. The CDR3 consists of 14 residues. V trimming: 1 base; J trimming: 8 bases; junction bases outside the gene matches: 7. The CDR3 loop is CASSLLTRGFGYTF. The DNA for the CDR3 is TGTGCCAGCAGTTTATTAACCAGGGGGTTCGGCTACACCTTC.

The rearrangement links TRBV5-4 to TRBJ2-3; 7 bases are shared with TRBD1. The CDR3 contains 16 residues. Losses at the gene ends were 3 bases for V and 1 base for J; bases not matched to a gene: 8. Germline V gene data show CDR1 as SGHNT and CDR2 as YYREEE (reference sequence). The CDR3 region has the DNA TGTGCCAGCAGCTCCCCCACAGGGGTAGGCACAGATACGCAGTATTTT. This codes for CASSSPTGVGTDTQYF.

The chain joins TRBV4-3 to TRBJ1-5, with no clear D. The V gene lost 0 bases and the J gene lost 6 bases, with 9 bases spanning the gap. Germline CDR1 LGHNA, CDR2 YSLEER. This CDR3 is 14 amino acids long. In DNA form, the CDR3 reads TGCGCCAGCAGCCAAGAGGCGGGTAGTCAGCCCCAGCATTTT. It codes for CASSQEAGSQPQHF.

This clone has a handful of counts. The gene calls are TRBV7-2 and TRBJ2-5, with 10 nucleotides matching TRBD1. From germline, CDR1 is SGHTA and CDR2 FQGNSA. This CDR3 contains 15 residues. V shed 6 bases and J 3 bases; nucleotides not matched to a gene: 7. CDR3 nucleotide sequence: TGTGCCAGCAGATGGGACAGGGGACGGGAAGAGACCCAGTACTTC. It translates to CASRWDRGREETQYF.

The chain recombines TRBV28 with TRBJ1-2, with 8 bases that match TRBD1. The CDR3 spans 17 residues. Germline-derived CDR1 and CDR2 are MDHEN and SYDVKM. With 2 bases clipped from V and 8 bases from J, the junction kept 16 bases outside the gene matches. The CDR3 DNA sequence: TGTGCCAGCAGTTTACCACCGGACAGGGCCAGGAGCCGGGGCTACACCTTC. This gives the protein CASSLPPDRARSRGYTF.

By frequency in the sample, this clone is medium-sized. This chain connects TRBV21-1 to TRBJ2-1; TRBD2 was called by the table and not checked on the DNA. TRBV21-1 counts as a pseudogene. The CDR3 contains 13 residues. CDR3 sequence reads: CASSKAAGREQFF. CDR3 nucleotides: TGTGCCAGCAGCAAAGCGGCAGGGAGGGAGCAGTTCTTC.

Notes on this clone: An end of the junction differs from the germline gene, which may be a read error. V is TRBV28 and J is TRBJ2-3, with 15 bases that match TRBD2. The germline V gene encodes CDR1 MDHEN and CDR2 SYDVKM. CDR3 length equals 20 residues. The CDR3 spells CASSLKRRTSGRAPIDTQYF. The CDR3 DNA reads as TGTGCCAGTAGTTTAAAAAGGAGGACTAGCGGGAGGGCCCCAATAGATACGCAGTATTTT.